Following are 17 T cell receptor beta chains from one sample sequenced in a study of shared clonotypes between healthy human individuals. This table comes from immunoSEQ multiplex PCR, and its TCRdb copy is limited to in-frame clones, with some not included. The profile shows 2 million to 2.5 million clones, about 92% of them singletons. The naive CD8 subset, CD45RO-negative cells positively selected for CCR7, excluded terminally differentiated effector memory CD45RA+ cells. Sequenced: naive CD8+ T cells from PBMCs. Source of these receptors: a young man in good health. Some clones in this sample may be carry-over from other donors' samples.

V is TRBV15 and J is TRBJ2-5; the match to TRBD1 covers 8 bases. This CDR3 spans 18 amino acids. Germline V gives CDR1 LNHNV, CDR2 YYDKDF (reference sequence). The junction had 17 bases not matched to a gene; V was cut back by 3 bases and J by 5 bases. CDR3 in amino acids: CATSRPGASQTGVETQYF. The DNA of the CDR3 is TGTGCCACCAGCAGGCCAGGAGCGTCCCAGACAGGGGTCGAGACCCAGTACTTC.

The gene calls are TRBV4-3 and TRBJ2-6, with 8 bases that match TRBD1. V shed 0 bases and J 0 bases; nucleotides not matched to a gene: 10. Germline CDR1 reads LGHNA; CDR2 reads YSLEER. The CDR3 loop spans 20 amino acids. The CDR3 here is CASSQDWLGRGLSGANVLTF. The CDR3 nucleotides are TGCGCCAGCAGCCAAGATTGGTTAGGCAGGGGGCTCTCTGGGGCCAACGTCCTGACTTTC.

The genes are TRBV4-3 and TRBJ2-3, with D possibly being TRBD2 (6 bases). V was clipped by 2 bases and J by 2 bases, with 14 bases between them. The CDR3 has 16 residues. Per the germline V gene, CDR1 is LGHNA and CDR2 is YSLEER. CDR3 in DNA: TGCGCCAGCAGCCAATCGGAGGGCAGACTCACAGATACGCAGTATTTT. Translation gives CASSQSEGRLTDTQYF.

The chain carries TRBV28 and TRBJ2-2; D is unresolved. V was cut by 7 bases and J by 4 bases, with 13 bases left in between. Germline V gene sequence: CDR1 MDHEN, CDR2 SYDVKM. The CDR3 sequence is 14 residues long. Here the CDR3 reads CASTVFRSTGELFF. CDR3 in DNA: TGTGCCAGCACCGTTTTCAGGAGCACCGGGGAGCTGTTTTTT.

This chain connects TRBV4-2 to TRBJ2-7, with TRBD1 identical over 8 bases. CDR1 is LGHNA and CDR2 is YNFKEQ in the germline V gene. V dropped 0 bases and J dropped 2; count of bases not matched to a gene: 9. The CDR3 length is 17 residues. CDR3 coding DNA: TGTGCCAGCAGCCAAGAAGCAGGGGGCGTCGGGGCCTACGAGCAGTACTTC. Protein: CASSQEAGGVGAYEQYF.

The V call is TRBV5-6, the J call TRBJ1-5, with 8 bases identical to TRBD1. Germline V gene sequence: CDR1 SGHDT, CDR2 YYEEEE. The junction had 10 bases not matched to a gene; V was cut back by 0 bases and J by 2 bases. The CDR3 totals 18 residues. This CDR3 is CASSLGPPGGGGNQPQHF. The CDR3 region has the DNA TGTGCCAGCAGCTTGGGGCCCCCAGGGGGCGGAGGCAATCAGCCCCAGCATTTT.

The genes are TRBV27 and TRBJ2-1, with D uncertain. Trimming shortened V by 5 bases and J by 6 bases, and 14 bases separated the two germline ends. Germline assignment: CDR1 MNHEY and CDR2 SMNVEV (reference sequence). This CDR3 contains 14 residues. The CDR3 DNA reads as TGTGCCAGCAGTCTCCCCCAGCTAGGCAATGAGCAGTTCTTC. Translation: CASSLPQLGNEQFF.

The chain recombines TRBV2 with TRBJ2-3; D call uncertain. Per the germline V gene, CDR1 is SNHLY and CDR2 is FYNNEI. The germline V and J ends were trimmed by 8 bases and 0 bases, with 15 bases remaining between them. The CDR3 runs to 15 residues. CDR3 DNA sequence: TGTGCCAGCGGACCAAGGTCCACTAGCACAGATACGCAGTATTTT. It translates to CASGPRSTSTDTQYF.

Remarks on this clone: Other DNA sequences of this sample code for an identical CDR3. The CDR3 region has the DNA TGCAGCGTCGGGACAGCTACAGAAGCTTTCTTT. Amino acids: CSVGTATEAFF. The rearrangement uses TRBV29-1 and TRBJ1-1; 7 nucleotides line up with TRBD1. The length of the CDR3 is 11 residues. Germline CDR1 reads SQVTM; CDR2 reads ANQGSEA. V gave up 6 bases and J gave up 8 bases; unmatched junction bases: 6.

The rearrangement links TRBV9 to TRBJ1-5; the match to TRBD1 covers 8 bases. The length of the CDR3 is 15 residues. Germline V gene data show CDR1 as SGDLS and CDR2 as YYNGEE. V lost 3 bases and J lost 6; bases outside the gene matches: 8. This CDR3 is CASSATGVLGQPQHF. DNA of the CDR3: TGTGCCAGCAGCGCGACAGGGGTATTAGGTCAGCCCCAGCATTTT.

The gene calls are TRBV11-3 and TRBJ1-1, with D hard to call. The CDR3 sequence is 13 residues long. From germline, CDR1 is SGHNT and CDR2 YENEEA. V was cut by 3 bases and J by 4 bases, with 9 bases left in between. CDR3 region: CASSLGVGTEAFF. The DNA for the CDR3 is TGTGCCAGCAGCTTGGGAGTGGGCACTGAAGCTTTCTTT.

This rearrangement joins TRBV7-9 to TRBJ2-1, with D perhaps TRBD2 (6 bases). CDR1 is SEHNR and CDR2 is FQNEAQ in the germline V gene (reference sequence). Trimming removed 6 bases from V and 8 bases from J, with 20 bases in between. This CDR3 spans 15 amino acids. Here the CDR3 reads CASRPGSRWSDEQFF. CDR3 coding DNA: TGTGCCAGCAGGCCCGGGAGTAGGTGGTCCGATGAGCAGTTCTTC.

This clone was seen a single time. The chain links TRBV6-1 to TRBJ2-3, with D tentatively TRBD2 (6 bases). Germline CDR1 MNHNS, CDR2 SASEGT. This CDR3 spans 14 amino acids. V was pared by 2 bases and J by 5 bases, with 11 bases between. CDR3 bases: TGTGCCAGCAGTGAATCGTGGAGGGAAGATACGCAGTATTTT. Its translation is CASSESWREDTQYF.

The V and J genes are TRBV9 and TRBJ1-1, with D uncertain. Germline V gene data show CDR1 as SGDLS and CDR2 as YYNGEE. V was trimmed by 0 bases and J by 3 bases, leaving 15 bases between them. This CDR3 has 16 residues. The DNA of the CDR3 is TGTGCCAGCAGCGTAGCTCCGAGGGTGGAAGACACTGAAGCTTTCTTT. This translates into CASSVAPRVEDTEAFF.

This chain joins TRBV27 and TRBJ2-3; no clear D gene. The CDR3 runs to 16 residues. V was cut by 3 bases and J by 0 bases, with 13 bases left in between. Germline V gene sequence: CDR1 MNHEY, CDR2 SMNVEV (reference sequence). The CDR3 loop is CASSFQSVTSTDTQYF. The CDR3 DNA reads TGTGCCAGCAGTTTTCAAAGCGTTACTAGCACAGATACGCAGTATTTT.

V usage is TRBV6-6 and J usage is TRBJ2-2; weak D call: TRBD1 (7 bases). V was clipped by 2 bases and J by 3 bases, with 10 bases between them. CDR3 size: 15 residues. The germline V gene has CDR1 MNHNY and CDR2 SVGAGI (reference sequence). CDR3 protein: CASSYAGGHTGELFF. The CDR3 DNA reads TGTGCCAGCAGTTACGCAGGGGGGCACACCGGGGAGCTGTTTTTT.

The rearrangement joins TRBV19 to TRBJ2-7; 8 bases are a match to TRBD1. Trimming cost V 4 bases and J 9 bases; bases outside gene matches: 14. Per germline, CDR1 LNHDA and CDR2 SQIVND (reference sequence). CDR3 size: 15 residues. The CDR3 reads CASSSPGQVDQGQYF. CDR3 bases: TGTGCCAGTAGTAGTCCGGGACAGGTGGATCAGGGGCAGTACTTC.